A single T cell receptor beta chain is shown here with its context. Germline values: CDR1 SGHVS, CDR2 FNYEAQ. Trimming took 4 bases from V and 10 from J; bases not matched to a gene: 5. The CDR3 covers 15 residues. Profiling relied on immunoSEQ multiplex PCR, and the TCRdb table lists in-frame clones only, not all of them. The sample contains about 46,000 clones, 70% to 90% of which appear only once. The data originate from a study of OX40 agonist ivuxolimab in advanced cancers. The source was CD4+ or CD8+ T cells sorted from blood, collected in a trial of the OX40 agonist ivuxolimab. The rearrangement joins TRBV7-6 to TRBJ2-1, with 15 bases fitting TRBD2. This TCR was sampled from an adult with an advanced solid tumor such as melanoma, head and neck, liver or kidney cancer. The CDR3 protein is CASSSRTSGRVEQFF. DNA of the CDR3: TGTGCCAGCAGCTCTCGGACTAGCGGGAGGGTAGAGCAGTTCTTC.